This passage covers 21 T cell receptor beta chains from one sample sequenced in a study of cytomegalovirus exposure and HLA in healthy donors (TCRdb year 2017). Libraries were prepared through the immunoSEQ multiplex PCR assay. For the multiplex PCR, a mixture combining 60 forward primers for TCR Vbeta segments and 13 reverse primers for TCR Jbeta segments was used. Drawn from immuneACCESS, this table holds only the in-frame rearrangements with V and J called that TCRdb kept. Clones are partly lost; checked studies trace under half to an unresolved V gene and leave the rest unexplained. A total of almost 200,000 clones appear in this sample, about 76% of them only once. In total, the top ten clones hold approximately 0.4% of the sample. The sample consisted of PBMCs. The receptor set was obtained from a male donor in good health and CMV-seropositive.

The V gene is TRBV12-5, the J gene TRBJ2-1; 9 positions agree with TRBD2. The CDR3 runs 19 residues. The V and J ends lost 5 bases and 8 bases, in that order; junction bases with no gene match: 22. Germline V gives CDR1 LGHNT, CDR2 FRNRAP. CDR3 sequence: CASGQSAGGLRYFIDEQFF. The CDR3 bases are TGTGCTAGTGGTCAAAGCGCGGGAGGGCTTCGATATTTCATCGATGAGCAGTTCTTC.

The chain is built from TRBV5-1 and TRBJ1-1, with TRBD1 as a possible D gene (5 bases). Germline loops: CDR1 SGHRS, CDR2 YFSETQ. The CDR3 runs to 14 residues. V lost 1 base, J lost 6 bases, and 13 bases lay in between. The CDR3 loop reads CASSLISQVPEAFF. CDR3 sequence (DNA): TGCGCCAGCAGCTTGATATCACAGGTCCCTGAAGCTTTCTTT.

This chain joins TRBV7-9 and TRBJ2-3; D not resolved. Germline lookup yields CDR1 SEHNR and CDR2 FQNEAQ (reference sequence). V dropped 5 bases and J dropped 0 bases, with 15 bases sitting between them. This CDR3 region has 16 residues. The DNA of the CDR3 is TGTGCCAGCAGCCATGACTGGAAGATGAGCACAGATACGCAGTATTTT. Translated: CASSHDWKMSTDTQYF.

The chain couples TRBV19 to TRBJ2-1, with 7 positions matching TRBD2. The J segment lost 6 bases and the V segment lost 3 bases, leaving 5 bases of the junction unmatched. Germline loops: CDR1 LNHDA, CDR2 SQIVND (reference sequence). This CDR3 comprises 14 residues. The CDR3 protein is CASSIRQRGNEQFF. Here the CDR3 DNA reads TGTGCCAGTAGTATTCGTCAGCGGGGCAATGAGCAGTTCTTC.

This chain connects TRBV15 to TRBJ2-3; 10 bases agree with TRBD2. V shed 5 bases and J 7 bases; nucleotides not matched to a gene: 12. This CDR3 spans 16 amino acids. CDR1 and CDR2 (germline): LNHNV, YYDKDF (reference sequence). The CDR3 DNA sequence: TGTGCCACCAGCTTGCCTCCGGGACTAGCGACCTATACGCAGTATTTT. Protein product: CATSLPPGLATYTQYF.

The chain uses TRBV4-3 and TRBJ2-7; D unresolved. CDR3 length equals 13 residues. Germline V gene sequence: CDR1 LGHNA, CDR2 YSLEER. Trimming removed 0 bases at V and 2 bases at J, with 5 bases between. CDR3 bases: TGCGCCAGCAGCCAAGATTCTCCCTACGAGCAGTACTTC. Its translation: CASSQDSPYEQYF.

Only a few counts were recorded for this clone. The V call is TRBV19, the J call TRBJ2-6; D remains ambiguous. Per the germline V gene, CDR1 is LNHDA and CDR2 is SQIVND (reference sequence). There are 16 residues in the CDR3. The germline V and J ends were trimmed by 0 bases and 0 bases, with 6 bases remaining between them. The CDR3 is CASSIDAGSGANVLTF. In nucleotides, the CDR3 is TGTGCCAGTAGTATAGACGCCGGCTCTGGGGCCAACGTCCTGACTTTC.

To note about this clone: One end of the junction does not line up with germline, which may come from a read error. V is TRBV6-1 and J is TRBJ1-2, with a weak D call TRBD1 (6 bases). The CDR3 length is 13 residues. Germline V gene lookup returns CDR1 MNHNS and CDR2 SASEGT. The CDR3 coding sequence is TGTGCCAGCAGTTTATCCGGGACACCATCCCCAAGCTTC. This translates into CASSLSGTPSPSF.

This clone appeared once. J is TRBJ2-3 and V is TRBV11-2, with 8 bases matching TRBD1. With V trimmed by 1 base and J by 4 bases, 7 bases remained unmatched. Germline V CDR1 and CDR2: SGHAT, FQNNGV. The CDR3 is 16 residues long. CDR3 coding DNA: TGTGCCAGCAGCTTAGTTGTGGCAGGGGGCCCAGATACGCAGTATTTT. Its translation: CASSLVVAGGPDTQYF.

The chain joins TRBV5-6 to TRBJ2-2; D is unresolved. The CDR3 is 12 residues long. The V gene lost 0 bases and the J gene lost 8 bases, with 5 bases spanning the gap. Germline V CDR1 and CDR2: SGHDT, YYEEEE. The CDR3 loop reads CASSLAKGELFF. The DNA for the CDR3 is TGTGCCAGCAGCTTGGCCAAAGGGGAGCTGTTTTTT. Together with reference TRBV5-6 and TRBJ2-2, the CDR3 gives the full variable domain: DAGVTQSPTHLIKTRGQQVTLRCSPKSGHDTVSWYQQALGQGPQFIFQYYEEEERQRGNFPDRFSGHQFPNYSSELNVNALLLGDSALYLCASSLAKGELFFGEGSRLTVL.

The CDR3 DNA reads TGTGCCAGCAGCCAGTCCAAGGACAGGGTTTTCTACAATGAGCAGTTCTTC. Residues: CASSQSKDRVFYNEQFF. The V gene is TRBV14, the J gene TRBJ2-1; TRBD1 matches 8 bases. This CDR3 is built from 17 residues. CDR1 SGHDN and CDR2 FVKESK come from the germline V gene. V was clipped by 3 bases and J by 3 bases; unmatched bases: 10.

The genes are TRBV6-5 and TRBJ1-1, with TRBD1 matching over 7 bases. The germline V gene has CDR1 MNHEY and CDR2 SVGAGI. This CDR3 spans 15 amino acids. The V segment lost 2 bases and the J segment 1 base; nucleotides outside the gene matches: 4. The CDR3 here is CASSYGTEGNTEAFF. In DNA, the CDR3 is TGTGCCAGCAGTTACGGGACAGAGGGGAACACTGAAGCTTTCTTT.

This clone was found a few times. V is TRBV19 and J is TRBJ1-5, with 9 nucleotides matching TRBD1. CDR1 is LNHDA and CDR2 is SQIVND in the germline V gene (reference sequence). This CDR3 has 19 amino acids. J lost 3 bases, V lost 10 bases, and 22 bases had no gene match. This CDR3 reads CATTTRVNGGTGNNQPQHF. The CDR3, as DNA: TGTGCCACTACTACAAGGGTAAACGGAGGGACAGGGAACAATCAGCCCCAGCATTTT.

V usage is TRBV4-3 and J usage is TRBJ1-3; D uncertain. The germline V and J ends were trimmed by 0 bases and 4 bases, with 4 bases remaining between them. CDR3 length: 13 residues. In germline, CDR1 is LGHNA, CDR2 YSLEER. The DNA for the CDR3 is TGCGCCAGCAGCCAAGATCCAGGAAACACCATATATTTT. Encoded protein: CASSQDPGNTIYF.

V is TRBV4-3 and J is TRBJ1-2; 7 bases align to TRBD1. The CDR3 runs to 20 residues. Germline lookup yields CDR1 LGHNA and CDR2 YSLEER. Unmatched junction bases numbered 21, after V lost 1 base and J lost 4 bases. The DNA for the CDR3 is TGCGCCAGCAGCCAAGGAGGCCCAACCCGGGACAGAGTACCCTTCTATGGCTACACCTTC. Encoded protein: CASSQGGPTRDRVPFYGYTF.

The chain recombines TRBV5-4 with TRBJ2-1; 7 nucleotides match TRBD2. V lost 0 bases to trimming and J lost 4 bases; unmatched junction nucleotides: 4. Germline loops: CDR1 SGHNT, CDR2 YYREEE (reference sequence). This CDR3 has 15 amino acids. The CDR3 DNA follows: TGTGCCAGCAGCTTGGCGGGAGGTGGGTACAATGAGCAGTTCTTC. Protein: CASSLAGGGYNEQFF.

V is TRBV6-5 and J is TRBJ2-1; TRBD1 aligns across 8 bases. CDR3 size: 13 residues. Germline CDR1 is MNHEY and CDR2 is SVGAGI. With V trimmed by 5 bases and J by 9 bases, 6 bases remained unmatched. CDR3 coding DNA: TGTGCCAGCAGTCGCACAGGGGGTCTTGAGCAGTTCTTC. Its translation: CASSRTGGLEQFF.

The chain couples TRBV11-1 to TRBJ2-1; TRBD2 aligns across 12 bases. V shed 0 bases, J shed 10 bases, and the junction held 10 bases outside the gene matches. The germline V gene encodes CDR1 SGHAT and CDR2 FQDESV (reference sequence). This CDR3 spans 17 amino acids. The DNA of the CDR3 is TGTGCCAGCAGCTTAGCGCAATTGCTAGCGGGAGGGAAAGAGCAGTTCTTC. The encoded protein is CASSLAQLLAGGKEQFF.

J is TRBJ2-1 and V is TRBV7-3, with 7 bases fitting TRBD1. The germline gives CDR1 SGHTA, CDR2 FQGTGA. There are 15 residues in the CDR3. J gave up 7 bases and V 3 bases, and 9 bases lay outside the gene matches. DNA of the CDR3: TGTGCCAGCAGCTTTTTGGGACAGTATCAAAATGAGCAGTTCTTC. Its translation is CASSFLGQYQNEQFF.

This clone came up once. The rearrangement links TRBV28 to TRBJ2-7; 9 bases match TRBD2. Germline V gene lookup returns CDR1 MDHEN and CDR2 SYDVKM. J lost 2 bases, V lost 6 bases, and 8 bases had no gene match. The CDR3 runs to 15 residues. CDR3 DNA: TGTGCCAGCAGCCTACTGGGCGGGGGGGCCTACGAGCAGTACTTC. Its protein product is CASSLLGGGAYEQYF. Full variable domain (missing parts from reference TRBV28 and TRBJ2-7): DVKVTQSSRYLVKRTGEKVFLECVQDMDHENMFWYRQDPGLGLRLIYFSYDVKMKEKGDIPEGYSVSREKKERFSLILESASTNQTSMYLCASSLLGGGAYEQYFGPGTRLTVT.

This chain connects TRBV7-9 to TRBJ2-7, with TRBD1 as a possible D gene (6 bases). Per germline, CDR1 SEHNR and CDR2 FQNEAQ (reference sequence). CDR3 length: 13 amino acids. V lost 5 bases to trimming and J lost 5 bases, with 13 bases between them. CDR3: CASSPEDRDEQYF. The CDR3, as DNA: TGTGCCAGCAGCCCCGAGGACAGAGACGAGCAGTACTTC.